This passage covers 6 T cell receptor beta chains from one sample sequenced in a study of PD-L1 blockade in urothelial cancer. The table came from immunoSEQ multiplex PCR; TCRdb's copy has only in-frame clones and leaves some out. The data hold roughly 74,000 clones, with roughly 90% observed a single time. Specimen: PBMCs, collected around atezolizumab (anti-PD-L1) treatment. These receptors were collected from a woman in her 70s with urothelial cancer.

J is TRBJ2-2 and V is TRBV7-2; D remains ambiguous. In germline, CDR1 is SGHTA, CDR2 FQGNSA. This CDR3 comprises 12 residues. Trimming took off 5 bases at V and 7 bases at J, with 8 bases between the two ends. The CDR3 loop reads CASSPIGGELFF. The CDR3 coding sequence is TGTGCCAGCAGCCCTATTGGCGGGGAGCTGTTTTTT.

V is TRBV5-1 and J is TRBJ1-1, with 8 bases that match TRBD1. CDR1 and CDR2 from the germline V gene are SGHRS and YFSETQ. Trimming at V came to 3 bases and at J to 2 bases, leaving 6 bases not matched to a gene. The CDR3 consists of 15 residues. CDR3 sequence: CASSWLGTGNTEAFF. CDR3 DNA: TGCGCCAGCAGCTGGCTTGGGACAGGAAACACTGAAGCTTTCTTT.

Written as DNA, the CDR3 is TGTGCCAGCAGCTTAGATCACGCCCCTCCACAGGGGGCCCGTGAAAAACTGTTTTTT. This gives the protein CASSLDHAPPQGAREKLFF. This chain links TRBV11-2 with TRBJ1-4, with 9 bases matching TRBD1. The CDR3 length is 19 residues. V trimming: 0 bases; J trimming: 7 bases; junction bases outside the gene matches: 15. The germline V gene has CDR1 SGHAT and CDR2 FQNNGV.

The gene calls are TRBV5-1 and TRBJ1-1; 7 bases agree with TRBD1. Trimming took 0 bases from V and 6 from J; bases not matched to a gene: 5. The CDR3 extends over 14 amino acids. Germline values: CDR1 SGHRS, CDR2 YFSETQ. CDR3 amino acids: CASSLGGQVAEAFF. Here the CDR3 DNA reads TGCGCCAGCAGCTTGGGAGGACAGGTGGCTGAAGCTTTCTTT.

In nucleotides, the CDR3 is TGTGCCAGCTCAACTCGGGGGAATGAGCAGTTCTTC. Protein product: CASSTRGNEQFF. V and J are TRBV18 and TRBJ2-1; possible D gene TRBD2, 6 bases. V was trimmed by 5 bases and J by 7 bases, leaving 9 bases between them. Looked up from germline, CDR1 is KGHSH and CDR2 is LQKENI. The CDR3 extends over 12 amino acids.

V is TRBV28 and J is TRBJ1-2, with 7 bases fitting TRBD1. Unmatched junction bases numbered 8, after V lost 6 bases and J lost 4 bases. The V gene's germline CDR1 is MDHEN and CDR2 SYDVKM. This CDR3 has 14 amino acids. CDR3 coding DNA: TGTGCCAGCAGAAAGATGACAGGGTTCTATGGCTACACCTTC. This gives the protein CASRKMTGFYGYTF.